The 26 T cell receptor beta chains presented below share a single source sample, sequenced in a study of glioma-infiltrating T cells. Amplification of TCR alpha and beta CDR3 regions from RNA used iRepertoire nested multiplex PCR. MiXCR, run by TCRdb on the multiplex PCR reads, gives a single entry per CDR3 protein. Of approximately 400,000 distinct CDR3 sequences in the sample, approximately 42% were seen once. Sequencing input: glioma tissue, nonneoplastic brain tissue, or PBMCs (not recorded which). Every receptor here comes from a human donor with low-grade glioma or glioblastoma, undergoing nonglioma brain surgery, or in good health (not recorded which).

This clonotype has just a few counts. V and J are TRBV28 and TRBJ2-5; perhaps TRBD2 as D (6 bases). Germline lookup yields CDR1 MDHEN and CDR2 SYDVKM. V lost 2 bases to trimming and J lost 5 bases, with 12 bases between them. The CDR3 covers 14 residues. The CDR3 protein is CASSLVQGGETQYF. CDR3 sequence (DNA): TGTGCCAGCAGTTTAGTCCAGGGAGGCGAGACCCAGTACTTC.

Worth noting for this clonotype: This likely comes from a read error, as the CDR3 has no conserved phenylalanine or tryptophan at its end. The V gene is TRBV19, the J gene TRBJ2-3; the D gene is possibly TRBD2 (5 bases). Trimming pared 0 bases from V and 9 bases from J, leaving 16 bases between. The CDR3 has 15 amino acids. Germline CDR1 reads LNHDA; CDR2 reads SQIVND (reference sequence). The chain's CDR3 is CASSIESRSEGTQYS. The CDR3 nucleotides read TGTGCCAGTAGTATAGAGAGCAGGTCTGAGGGAACGCAGTATTCT.

CDR3 coding DNA: TGTGCCTCCTTCAATCCGGGACTAGCGGGATCGGGAGAGCAGTTCTTC. It encodes CASFNPGLAGSGEQFF. The chain employs TRBV19 and TRBJ2-1; TRBD2 matches at 13 bases. The CDR3 runs 16 residues. V shed 11 bases, J shed 10 bases, and the junction held 17 bases outside the gene matches. From germline, CDR1 is LNHDA and CDR2 SQIVND (reference sequence). Complete variable domain (other parts from reference TRBV19 and TRBJ2-1): DGGITQSPKYLFRKEGQNVTLSCEQNLNHDAMYWYRQDPGQGLRLIYYSQIVNDFQKGDIAEGYSVSREKKESFPLTVTSAQKNPTAFYLCASFNPGLAGSGEQFFGPGTRLTVL.

Comment on this clonotype: A much larger clone is a single base away; this may be a read error. No conserved phenylalanine or tryptophan is present at the end of the CDR3, so a read error is the likely explanation. J is TRBJ1-5 and V is TRBV6-1, with 8 bases that match TRBD1. J was trimmed by 2 bases and V by 0 bases; bases with no gene match: 3. The CDR3 extends over 16 amino acids. The V gene's germline CDR1 is MNHNS and CDR2 SASEGT. DNA of the CDR3: TGTGCCAGCAGTGAAGCATGGGACAGGCGCAATCAGCCCCAGCATTCT. Its translation: CASSEAWDRRNQPQHS.

The chain is built from TRBV3-1 and TRBJ1-1, with 8 bases fitting TRBD1. The CDR3 contains 15 residues. The V gene end was trimmed by 4 bases and the J gene end by 4 bases; junction bases not matched to a gene: 8. Germline CDR1 reads LGHDT; CDR2 reads YNNKEL (reference sequence). CDR3 loop: CASSPLTGVSTEAFF. CDR3 sequence (DNA): TGTGCCAGCAGCCCCTTGACAGGGGTTAGCACTGAAGCTTTCTTT.

J is TRBJ2-1 and V is TRBV4-1, with 9 bases matching TRBD1. This CDR3 region has 14 residues. The junction had 7 bases not matched to a gene; V was cut back by 9 bases and J by 4 bases. CDR1 is MGHRA, CDR2 YSYEKL, per germline. The CDR3 here is CASGWTGEYNEQFF. The CDR3 bases are TGCGCCAGTGGTTGGACAGGGGAGTACAATGAGCAGTTCTTC.

The V and J genes are TRBV12-3 or TRBV12-4 and TRBJ1-5, with 9 bases lining up with TRBD1. CDR3 size: 15 residues. V lost 7 bases, J lost 6 bases, and 10 bases stayed unmatched. The CDR3 loop is CASTPGQGGCQPQHF. In DNA, the CDR3 is TGTGCCAGCACCCCGGGACAGGGTGGCTGTCAGCCCCAGCATTTT.

The chain links TRBV18 to TRBJ1-2; 7 nucleotides line up with TRBD1. The junction had 2 bases not matched to a gene; V was cut back by 4 bases and J by 3 bases. Per germline, CDR1 KGHSH and CDR2 LQKENI. The CDR3 has 13 residues. The CDR3 DNA is TGTGCCAGCTCACGACAGGGTGACTATGGCTACACCTTC. Its translation: CASSRQGDYGYTF.

A remark on this clonotype: The junction shows a germline mismatch at one end, possibly a read error. This chain connects TRBV5-1 to TRBJ1-1; tentative D call: TRBD1 (5 bases). CDR1 and CDR2 from the germline V gene are SGHRS and YFSETQ. The CDR3 length is 14 residues. CDR3 residues: CASSLDGQDTEASF. CDR3 in DNA: TGCGCCAGCAGCTTGGACGGACAAGACACTGAAGCTTCCTTT.

Details on this clonotype: One end of the junction is discordant with germline, which a read error may explain. The rearrangement joins TRBV6-2 or TRBV6-3 to TRBJ1-1; TRBD1 aligns across 7 bases. CDR3 size: 16 residues. Germline CDR1 is MNHEY and CDR2 is SVGEGT. CDR3 in amino acids: CASSYRGWRGRTEALF. The CDR3 DNA sequence: TGTGCCAGCAGTTACAGGGGCTGGAGGGGGCGGACTGAAGCTCTCTTT.

This rearrangement joins TRBV5-1 to TRBJ1-6; TRBD1 is a possible D gene (5 bases). Germline loops: CDR1 SGHRS, CDR2 YFSETQ. The germline V and J ends were trimmed by 4 bases and 7 bases, with 9 bases remaining between them. The CDR3 length is 13 residues. DNA for the CDR3: TGCGCCAGCAGCCCGGAGGGGAATTCACCCCTCCACTTT. It is translated as CASSPEGNSPLHF.

This clonotype was detected a few times. Here the CDR3 DNA reads TGTGCCAGTAGCGTGGGAAGCTACGAGCAGTACTTC. Encoded protein: CASSVGSYEQYF. This chain uses TRBV5-4 with TRBJ2-7, with D perhaps matching TRBD2 (5 bases). V was clipped by 8 bases and J by 3 bases, with 12 bases between them. This CDR3 has 12 amino acids. Per the germline V gene, CDR1 is SGHNT and CDR2 is YYREEE (reference sequence).

The table lists this clonotype with a few counts. The CDR3 sequence is CASSLNLLGETEAFF. The CDR3 region has the DNA TGTGCCAGCAGCTTAAATCTCTTGGGGGAGACTGAAGCTTTCTTT. The chain joins TRBV7-2 to TRBJ1-1; tentatively, D is TRBD1 (5 bases). V shed 2 bases and J shed 5 bases, with 15 bases lying between them. The CDR3 extends over 15 amino acids. From germline, CDR1 is SGHTA and CDR2 FQGNSA. Using reference TRBV7-2 and TRBJ1-1 for the parts outside the CDR3, the full variable domain is GAGVSQSPSNKVTEKGKDVELRCDPISGHTALYWYRQSLGQGLEFLIYFQGNSAPDKSGLPSDRFSAERTGGSVSTLTIQRTQQEDSAVYLCASSLNLLGETEAFFGQGTRLTVV.

This clonotype was counted ten times or more. This chain's CDR3 is CASRQTDTEAFF. Written as DNA, the CDR3 is TGTGCCAGCAGGCAAACGGACACTGAAGCTTTCTTT. This rearrangement joins TRBV28 to TRBJ1-1; unclear D gene. This CDR3 contains 12 residues. Germline values: CDR1 MDHEN, CDR2 SYDVKM. Trimming took 6 bases from V and 3 from J, leaving 8 bases between them.

This clonotype turned up a few times. The chain couples TRBV20-1 to TRBJ2-7; 8 bases align to TRBD1. This CDR3 region has 14 residues. Per germline, CDR1 DFQATT and CDR2 SNEGSKA (reference sequence). V was pared by 4 bases and J by 2 bases, with 7 bases of the junction left unmatched. The DNA for the CDR3 is TGCAGTGCTACCGGGACAGGAGCCACCTACGAGCAGTACTTC. The encoded protein is CSATGTGATYEQYF.

The V gene is TRBV7-2, the J gene TRBJ2-3; tentative D call: TRBD2 (6 bases). Trimming removed 5 bases at V and 2 bases at J, with 17 bases between. The CDR3 is 16 amino acids. Germline-derived CDR1 and CDR2 are SGHTA and FQGNSA. In DNA form, the CDR3 reads TGTGCCAGCAGCCCGGCGATGGCTAGCGCCACAGATACGCAGTATTTT. This codes for CASSPAMASATDTQYF.

The chain links TRBV29-1 to TRBJ2-1; D not resolved. V shed 2 bases and J shed 7 bases, with 15 bases lying between them. The CDR3 consists of 14 residues. Germline V gives CDR1 SQVTM, CDR2 ANQGSEA. The CDR3 DNA is TGCAGCGTTGAACGGTCCAAGCGAGAGAATGAGCAGTTCTTC. Protein: CSVERSKRENEQFF.

Remarks on this clonotype: A much larger clone lies a single base off, so this may be a read error. The chain links TRBV20-1 to TRBJ1-5; TRBD1 is a possible D gene (5 bases). V lost 0 bases to trimming and J lost 2 bases, with 14 bases between them. The germline gives CDR1 DFQATT, CDR2 SNEGSKA (reference sequence). This CDR3 contains 16 residues. CDR3 in amino acids: CSARDSAGYRNQPQHF. For the CDR3, the DNA is TGCAGTGCTAGAGATTCCGCAGGGTACCGCAATCAGCCCCAGCATTTT.

The V gene is TRBV25-1, the J gene TRBJ2-7; D may be TRBD1 or TRBD2 (5 bases each). The CDR3 runs 16 residues. Trimming stripped 2 bases from V and 3 bases from J, with 17 bases between. Per germline, CDR1 MGHDK and CDR2 SYGVNS. CDR3 sequence reads: CASSETRERGGYEQYF. The CDR3 DNA reads as TGTGCCAGCAGTGAAACCCGCGAGAGGGGCGGCTACGAGCAGTACTTC.

Concerning this clonotype: A read error may explain this, as a much larger clone is one base away. The chain carries TRBV20-1 and TRBJ2-1; 7 bases are shared with TRBD1. This CDR3 spans 13 amino acids. Germline V gene lookup returns CDR1 DFQATT and CDR2 SNEGSKA (reference sequence). The CDR3 DNA is TGCAGTGCCACTCTGGACAGGTACAATAAGCAGTTCTTC. Its translation is CSATLDRYNKQFF.

Comment on this clonotype: A read error may produce the germline difference seen at one junction end. V and J are TRBV4-3 and TRBJ2-7; 9 bases align to TRBD2. CDR3 length equals 15 residues. From germline, CDR1 is LGHNA and CDR2 YSLEER. The CDR3 nucleotides read TGCGCCAGCACCCAAGGGGAGACTAGCGGAACCGAGCAGTACTTC. This gives the protein CASTQGETSGTEQYF.

The chain uses TRBV7-2 and TRBJ2-3; 8 positions agree with TRBD2. This CDR3 has 15 residues. Germline CDR1 reads SGHTA; CDR2 reads FQGNSA. V gave up 4 bases and J gave up 1 base; unmatched junction bases: 4. The CDR3 region is CASSSPTSGTDTQYF. The DNA for the CDR3 is TGTGCCAGCAGCTCCCCGACTAGCGGCACAGATACGCAGTATTTT.

This clonotype occurred many times. The gene calls are TRBV27 and TRBJ2-1; a possible D gene is TRBD2 (5 bases). Germline V gene lookup returns CDR1 MNHEY and CDR2 SMNVEV (reference sequence). This CDR3 is built from 15 residues. Between the trimmed V and J ends, which lost 3 bases and 4 bases, there was a span of 13 bases. The CDR3 is CASSFSGFRYNEQFF. Written as DNA, the CDR3 is TGTGCCAGCAGTTTCTCGGGATTCCGTTACAATGAGCAGTTCTTC.

This clonotype came up many times. The chain links TRBV20-1 to TRBJ2-1, with 11 bases matching TRBD2. Looked up from germline, CDR1 is DFQATT and CDR2 is SNEGSKA (reference sequence). Trimming took 6 bases from V and 9 from J; bases not matched to a gene: 10. This CDR3 is 14 amino acids long. The CDR3 DNA reads TGCAGTGCAGTACTAGCGGGAGTCCCGACTGAGCAGTTCTTC. Its protein is CSAVLAGVPTEQFF.

This chain connects TRBV2 to TRBJ1-2; D is unresolved. Trimming left V 1 base short and J 4 bases short, with 10 bases between. CDR3 length: 14 residues. The germline gives CDR1 SNHLY, CDR2 FYNNEI. The chain's CDR3 is CASSEVGRAYGYTF. CDR3 DNA sequence: TGTGCCAGCAGTGAAGTTGGGAGGGCCTATGGCTACACCTTC.

This clonotype was detected many times. The chain recombines TRBV20-1 with TRBJ1-5, with 7 positions matching TRBD1. V lost 7 bases to trimming and J lost 4 bases; unmatched junction nucleotides: 4. There are 12 residues in the CDR3. Germline-derived CDR1 and CDR2 are DFQATT and SNEGSKA (reference sequence). The CDR3 DNA follows: TGCAGTGTTACGACAGGGAATCAGCCCCAGCATTTT. Translation: CSVTTGNQPQHF.